This is a list of T cell receptor beta chains from one sample in a study of blood T cell repertoires in COVID-19. Sequencing used immunoSEQ multiplex PCR; TCRdb keeps in-frame clones, though not all of them. The sample includes 130,000 to 150,000 clones, around 90% seen only once; the top ten take about 1.8%. Sequenced: peripheral blood. The receptors derive from a woman in her fifties or sixties with acute or convalescent COVID-19. Both conserved end residues are part of each CDR3. A D gene is named only where the DNA matches it firmly. Clone size is not always given. Where it is, it says once, few, many or a class for expanded clones.

abundance	d_gene	v_gene	j_gene	CDR3aa	CDR3nt
NA	TRBD1	TRBV9	TRBJ2-7	CASSSGTGGREQYF	TGTGCCAGCAGCTCCGGGACAGGAGGTCGCGAGCAGTACTTC
NA	NA	TRBV9	TRBJ2-3	CASSVDPQGYTQYF	TGTGCCAGCAGCGTCGACCCACAGGGATATACGCAGTATTTT
NA	NA	TRBV18	TRBJ1-1	CASSPAHRNTEAFF	TGTGCCAGCTCACCAGCCCACAGGAACACTGAAGCTTTCTTT
NA	TRBD1	TRBV30	TRBJ2-7	CAWSRGQGPYEQYF	TGTGCCTGGAGTCGAGGACAGGGCCCCTACGAGCAGTACTTC
NA	NA	TRBV14	TRBJ2-3	CASSQGQLYTDTQYF	TGTGCCAGCAGCCAAGGACAGTTATACACAGATACGCAGTATTTT
medium-sized	NA	TRBV5-4	TRBJ2-1	CASSEEANNEQFF	TGTGCCAGCAGCGAAGAAGCTAACAATGAGCAGTTCTTC
NA	TRBD1	TRBV4-1	TRBJ1-2	CASSHPLLGTGGGLNYGYTF	TGCGCCAGCAGCCACCCTCTTCTCGGGACAGGGGGCGGGTTAAACTATGGCTACACCTTC
NA	NA	TRBV6-5	TRBJ2-7	CASSYALVGAVHEQYF	TGTGCCAGCAGTTACGCGCTGGTAGGGGCGGTACACGAGCAGTACTTC
NA	TRBD1	TRBV6-5	TRBJ1-1	CASSYSSRGVEAFF	TGTGCCAGCAGTTACTCTTCCAGGGGGGTTGAAGCTTTCTTT
NA	NA	TRBV19	TRBJ2-7	CASSITNRDYEQYF	TGTGCCAGTAGTATTACTAACAGGGACTACGAGCAGTACTTC
NA	NA	TRBV9	TRBJ2-1	CASSVEGGTLYNEQFF	TGTGCCAGCAGCGTGGAGGGGGGGACACTCTACAATGAGCAGTTCTTC
once	TRBD2	TRBV7-6	TRBJ2-1	CASSSPAGGHNEQFF	TGTGCCAGCAGCTCCCCAGCGGGAGGGCACAATGAGCAGTTCTTC
NA	TRBD1	TRBV6-2/TRBV6-3	TRBJ1-5	CASSGQGTQPQHF	TGTGCCAGCAGCGGACAGGGGACTCAGCCCCAGCATTTT
NA	TRBD2	TRBV24-1	TRBJ2-6	CATSDSRAGDRSGANVLTF	TGTGCCACCAGTGACTCCCGAGCGGGGGACCGCTCTGGGGCCAACGTCCTGACTTTC
NA	NA	TRBV20-1	TRBJ2-1	CSASRGEQFF	TGCAGTGCTAGCCGGGGTGAGCAGTTCTTC
NA	NA	TRBV25-1	TRBJ1-2	CASSEAGYGYTF	TGTGCCAGCAGTGAAGCAGGCTATGGCTACACCTTC
NA	TRBD2	TRBV7-6	TRBJ2-1	CASSPGLAGGREQFF	TGTGCCAGCAGCCCTGGACTAGCGGGGGGACGAGAGCAGTTCTTC
few	TRBD1	TRBV19	TRBJ1-3	CASLSRTGENTIYF	TGTGCCAGCCTTAGCCGGACAGGGGAGAACACCATATATTTT
NA	NA	TRBV7-9	TRBJ2-7	CASSLASSYEQYF	TGTGCCAGCAGCTTAGCGAGCTCCTACGAGCAGTACTTC
once	TRBD1	TRBV10-2	TRBJ1-2	CASGGQARFDGYTF	TGCGCCAGCGGGGGACAGGCAAGATTTGATGGCTACACCTTC
NA	TRBD2	TRBV7-9	TRBJ2-5	CASSLALGLAGGETQYF	TGTGCCAGCAGCTTAGCCTTGGGACTAGCGGGAGGGGAGACCCAGTACTTC
NA	NA	TRBV21-1	TRBJ1-6	CASSKVRTNGDGSPLHF	TGTGCCAGCAGCAAAGTCCGGACAAATGGAGATGGTTCACCCCTCCACTTT
NA	TRBD2	TRBV7-2	TRBJ2-3	CASSEERGNTDTQYF	TGTGCCAGCAGTGAGGAGCGGGGGAACACAGATACGCAGTATTTT
NA	NA	TRBV7-2	TRBJ2-5	CASSLVHGIQETQYF	TGTGCCAGCAGCTTAGTCCACGGGATCCAAGAGACCCAGTACTTC
NA	TRBD1	TRBV28	TRBJ2-1	CASSLWRTGGGNEQFF	TGTGCCAGCAGTTTATGGCGGACAGGGGGGGGCAATGAGCAGTTCTTC
NA	TRBD1	TRBV5-6	TRBJ1-5	CASSLEGTGLNQPQHF	TGTGCCAGCAGCTTGGAAGGGACAGGCCTCAATCAGCCCCAGCATTTT